The 14 T cell receptor beta chains below all came from one sample that was sequenced in a study of tumor and adjacent non-tumor tissue in lung cancer. No cell sorting was done before RNA was extracted from the tissue. A modified ARM-PCR protocol with three rounds of nested PCR amplified TCRbeta. TCRdb re-analysed the multiplex PCR reads in MiXCR, keeping a single row per CDR3 protein. The table shows 75,000 to 95,000 distinct CDR3 sequences, with over 55% occurring only once. Sequences were obtained from lung tumor tissue. The receptors here all came from a woman aged 35 to 49 with non-small cell lung cancer.

V is TRBV5-5 and J is TRBJ1-1; D uncertain. Germline assignment: CDR1 SGHKS and CDR2 YYEKEE (reference sequence). The CDR3 extends over 15 amino acids. Trimming shortened V by 3 bases and J by 6 bases, and 18 bases separated the two germline ends. In nucleotides, the CDR3 is TGTGCCAGCAGCTCCACCAACCATTGGACCGCTGAAGCTTTCTTT. Amino acid sequence: CASSSTNHWTAEAFF. The full variable domain, completed using reference TRBV5-5 and TRBJ1-1, is DAGVTQSPTHLIKTRGQQVTLRCSPISGHKSVSWYQQVLGQGPQFIFQYYEKEERGRGNFPDRFSARQFPNYSSELNVNALLLGDSALYLCASSSTNHWTAEAFFGQGTRLTVV.

Notes on this clonotype: Given a much more abundant clone one base away, this may be a read error. The chain carries TRBV5-1 and TRBJ1-1; 7 nucleotides agree with TRBD1. CDR1 is SGHRS, CDR2 YFSETQ, per germline. The CDR3 runs 14 residues. V trimming: 8 bases; J trimming: 2 bases; junction bases outside the gene matches: 9. The CDR3 DNA reads TGCGCCAGGAGCAAAGACAGGGCAAACACTGAAGCTTTCTTT. Its protein is CARSKDRANTEAFF.

The rearrangement joins TRBV28 to TRBJ1-4, with D tentatively TRBD1 (6 bases). The V end was cut by 7 bases, the J end by 1 base, with 22 bases between. Germline-derived CDR1 and CDR2 are MDHEN and SYDVKM. There are 18 residues in the CDR3. CDR3 nucleotide sequence: TGTGCCAGCAACTCCGGGACGGGGGGCGTTAGAACTAATGAAAAACTGTTTTTT. It yields the protein CASNSGTGGVRTNEKLFF.

This clonotype was detected only a few times. One end of the junction fails to match germline, which may point to a read error. J is TRBJ2-2 and V is TRBV5-1; a possible D gene is TRBD2 (6 bases). CDR1 and CDR2 (germline): SGHRS, YFSETQ. The CDR3 runs 15 residues. CDR3 amino acids: CASSDQRRATVELFF. CDR3 DNA sequence: TGCGCCAGCAGCGACCAGCGGAGGGCCACCGTGGAGCTGTTTTTT.

A remark on this clonotype: At one of its ends the junction is not consistent with the germline gene, which may arise from a read error. This chain uses TRBV29-1 with TRBJ2-1; D may be TRBD1 (5 bases). Germline lookup yields CDR1 SQVTM and CDR2 ANQGSEA. The CDR3 is 16 residues long. CDR3 DNA sequence: TGCTGCGTTGAAGACCCCGACAGAAACTCCTACAATGGGCAGTTCTTC. This gives the protein CCVEDPDRNSYNGQFF.

This clonotype appeared a few times. One end of the junction varies from germline; a read error may be responsible. The chain recombines TRBV11-2 with TRBJ2-5; TRBD2 might be the D (5 bases). This CDR3 spans 15 amino acids. CDR1 is SGHAT, CDR2 FQNNGV, per germline. The DNA of the CDR3 is TGTGCTAGCAACCTAGCCATCGGGGTAGGGGAGACCCAGTACTTC. Translated: CASNLAIGVGETQYF. Together with reference TRBV11-2 and TRBJ2-5, the CDR3 gives the full variable domain: EAGVAQSPRYKIIEKRQSVAFWCNPISGHATLYWYQQILGQGPKLLIQFQNNGVVDDSQLPKDRFSAERLKGVDSTLKIQPAKLEDSAVYLCASNLAIGVGETQYFGPGTRLLVL.

About this clonotype: At one end the junction does not follow the germline gene, possibly because of a read error. The V and J genes are TRBV12-3 or TRBV12-4 and TRBJ1-2; D possibly corresponds to TRBD1 (5 bases). This CDR3 region has 14 residues. CDR3 loop: CASSRYRGEHGDTF. In DNA form, the CDR3 reads TGTGCCAGCAGTCGGTATAGGGGAGAGCATGGCGACACCTTC.

In regard to this clonotype: Compared with germline, one end of the junction differs, possibly owing to a read error. The CDR3 nucleotides read TGTGCCAGCAGCGTCAGGGACTCACCCGTCCACTTT. Translation gives CASSVRDSPVHF. V is TRBV12-3 or TRBV12-4 and J is TRBJ1-6; D is possibly TRBD1 (5 bases). This CDR3 spans 12 amino acids.

Points on this clonotype: Likely a read error: the CDR3 ends without its conserved phenylalanine or tryptophan. V and J are TRBV6-1 and TRBJ2-1; 13 bases match TRBD2. The CDR3 covers 15 residues. In germline, CDR1 is MNHNS, CDR2 SASEGT. The ends lost 3 bases at V and 9 bases at J; junction bases unmatched: 5. In DNA, the CDR3 is TGTGCCAGCAGTGAGGGGACTAGCGGGGTTAGTGAGCAGTTCTCC. It is translated as CASSEGTSGVSEQFS.

The chain is built from TRBV4-1 and TRBJ1-6; no definite D call. CDR3 length: 13 residues. The germline V and J ends were trimmed by 4 bases and 9 bases, with 10 bases remaining between them. In germline, CDR1 is MGHRA, CDR2 YSYEKL. CDR3 sequence reads: CASSRPDRSPLHF. CDR3 nucleotides: TGCGCCAGCAGCCGGCCAGATCGTTCACCCCTCCACTTT.

This clonotype occurred once. A read error may account for a junction end that differs from germline. V is TRBV29-1 and J is TRBJ2-1, with TRBD2 identical over 13 bases. The CDR3 is 15 residues long. Germline V CDR1 and CDR2: SQVTM, ANQGSEA. The CDR3 nucleotides are TGCAGTGTCACAAGGACTAGCGGGAGCTACAATGAGCAGCTCTTC. Protein: CSVTRTSGSYNEQLF.

Concerning this clonotype itself: Since the CDR3 does not end with the conserved phenylalanine or tryptophan, this likely comes from a read error. The DNA is omitted, as the CDR3 cannot be located on it reliably, and the CDR3 follows TCRdb's listing. The genes are TRBV6-6 and TRBJ1-1; the table gives TRBD1 as D, unverified against the DNA. Germline V gene sequence: CDR1 MNHNY, CDR2 SVGAGI (reference sequence). From its first to its last residue, the CDR3 has 14 amino acids. Here the CDR3 reads CGSSSDGWRSEAFI.

CDR3 DNA: TGTGCCAGCTCAACGGGGACAGGGGGGAGAGAGCAGTACTTC. Amino acid sequence: CASSTGTGGREQYF. The rearrangement joins TRBV18 to TRBJ2-7; 11 nucleotides agree with TRBD1. The CDR3 length is 14 residues. CDR1 is KGHSH and CDR2 is LQKENI in the germline V gene. V gave up 5 bases and J gave up 7 bases; unmatched junction bases: 7.

With respect to this clonotype: One end of the junction does not line up with germline, which may come from a read error. The V gene is TRBV11-3, the J gene TRBJ1-4; D is ambiguous. The CDR3 has 15 residues. From germline, CDR1 is SGHNT and CDR2 YENEEA. In DNA form, the CDR3 reads TGTGCCAGTAGCTTATATCGGGCAGCAAATGAAAAACTGTCTTTT. Translating it yields CASSLYRAANEKLSF.